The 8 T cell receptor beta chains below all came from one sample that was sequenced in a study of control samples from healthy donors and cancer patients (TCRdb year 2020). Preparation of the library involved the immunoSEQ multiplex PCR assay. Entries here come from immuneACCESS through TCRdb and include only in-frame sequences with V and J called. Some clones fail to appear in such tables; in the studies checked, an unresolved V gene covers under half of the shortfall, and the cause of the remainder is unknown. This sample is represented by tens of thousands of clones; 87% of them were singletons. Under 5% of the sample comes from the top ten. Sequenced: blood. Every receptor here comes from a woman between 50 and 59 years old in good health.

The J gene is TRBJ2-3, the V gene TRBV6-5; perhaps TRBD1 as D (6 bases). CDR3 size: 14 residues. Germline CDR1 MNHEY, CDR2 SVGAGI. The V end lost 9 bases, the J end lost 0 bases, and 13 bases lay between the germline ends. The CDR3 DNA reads TGTGCCAGTAGAGGGGGATATAGCACAGATACGCAGTATTTT. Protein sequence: CASRGGYSTDTQYF.

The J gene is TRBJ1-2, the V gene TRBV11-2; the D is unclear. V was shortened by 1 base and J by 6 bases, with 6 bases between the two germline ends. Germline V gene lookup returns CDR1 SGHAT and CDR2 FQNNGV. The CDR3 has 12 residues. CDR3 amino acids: CASSLGLDGYTF. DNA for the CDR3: TGTGCCAGCAGCTTAGGTCTCGATGGCTACACCTTC.

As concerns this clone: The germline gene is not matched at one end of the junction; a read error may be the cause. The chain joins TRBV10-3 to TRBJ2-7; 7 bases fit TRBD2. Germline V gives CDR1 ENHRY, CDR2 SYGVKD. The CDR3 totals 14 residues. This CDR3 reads CAVTNGLGNYKQYF. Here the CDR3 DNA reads TGTGCCGTAACAAACGGACTAGGAAACTACAAGCAGTACTTC.

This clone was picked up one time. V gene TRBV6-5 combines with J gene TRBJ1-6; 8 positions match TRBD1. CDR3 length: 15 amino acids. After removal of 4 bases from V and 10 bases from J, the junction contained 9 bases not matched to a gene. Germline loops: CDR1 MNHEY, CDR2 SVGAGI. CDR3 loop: CASSFAGGIGSPLHF. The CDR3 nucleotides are TGTGCCAGCAGTTTTGCAGGGGGCATCGGGTCACCCCTCCACTTT.

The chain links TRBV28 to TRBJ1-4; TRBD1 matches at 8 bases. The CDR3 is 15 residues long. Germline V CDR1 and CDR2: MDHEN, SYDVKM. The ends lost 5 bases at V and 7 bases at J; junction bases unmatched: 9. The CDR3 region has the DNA TGTGCCAGCAGTGGCTGGACAGGGCTAGGTGAAAAACTGTTTTTT. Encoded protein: CASSGWTGLGEKLFF. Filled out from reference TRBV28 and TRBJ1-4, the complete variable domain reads DVKVTQSSRYLVKRTGEKVFLECVQDMDHENMFWYRQDPGLGLRLIYFSYDVKMKEKGDIPEGYSVSREKKERFSLILESASTNQTSMYLCASSGWTGLGEKLFFGSGTQLSVL.

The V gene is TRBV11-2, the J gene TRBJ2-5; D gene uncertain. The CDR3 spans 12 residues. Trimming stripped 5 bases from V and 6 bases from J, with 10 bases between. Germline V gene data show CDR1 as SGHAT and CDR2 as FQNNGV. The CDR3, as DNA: TGTGCCAGCAGCCCAGGTATCAAGACCCAGTACTTC. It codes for CASSPGIKTQYF. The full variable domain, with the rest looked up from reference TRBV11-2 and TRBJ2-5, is EAGVAQSPRYKIIEKRQSVAFWCNPISGHATLYWYQQILGQGPKLLIQFQNNGVVDDSQLPKDRFSAERLKGVDSTLKIQPAKLEDSAVYLCASSPGIKTQYFGPGTRLLVL.

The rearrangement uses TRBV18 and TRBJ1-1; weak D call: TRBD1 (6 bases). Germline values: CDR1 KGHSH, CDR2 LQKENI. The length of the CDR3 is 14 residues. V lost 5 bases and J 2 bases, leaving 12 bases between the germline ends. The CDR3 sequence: CASSSDSTNTEAFF. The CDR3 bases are TGTGCCAGCTCATCGGACAGTACTAACACTGAAGCTTTCTTT.

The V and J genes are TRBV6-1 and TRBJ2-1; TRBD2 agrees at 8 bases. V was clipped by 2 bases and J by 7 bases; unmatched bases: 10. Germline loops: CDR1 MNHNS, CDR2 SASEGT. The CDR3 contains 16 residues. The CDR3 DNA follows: TGTGCCAGCAGTGAACTCCGGGAGGGCCCCATAAATGAGCAGTTCTTC. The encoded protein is CASSELREGPINEQFF.